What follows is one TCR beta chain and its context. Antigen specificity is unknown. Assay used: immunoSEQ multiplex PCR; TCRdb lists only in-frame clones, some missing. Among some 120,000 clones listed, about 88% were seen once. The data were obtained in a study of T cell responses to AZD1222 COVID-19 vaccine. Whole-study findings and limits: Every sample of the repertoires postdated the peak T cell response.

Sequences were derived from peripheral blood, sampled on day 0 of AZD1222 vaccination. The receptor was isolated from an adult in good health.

This chain's CDR3 is CSVEEALQGEETQYF. The CDR3 DNA reads as TGCAGCGTTGAAGAGGCCCTACAGGGGGAAGAGACCCAGTACTTC. V gene TRBV29-1 combines with J gene TRBJ2-5, with 8 bases identical to TRBD1. CDR3 length: 15 residues. V gave up 0 bases and J gave up 3 bases; unmatched junction bases: 6. Germline CDR1 SQVTM, CDR2 ANQGSEA.